This T cell receptor (beta chain) was captured by sequencing in a study of blood T cell repertoires in COVID-19 (dated by TCRdb to the early 2020s). In terms of the full investigation: Samples covering the acute and convalescent phases of COVID-19 were provided by collaborators in the United States, Italy and Spain. The prospective study material was composed of cDNA or gDNA derived from T cells, B-cell-depleted T cells, or PBMCs. Where available, HLA class I and class II types were obtained from metadata supplied by the sample provider rather than from assay-based typing. The samples were drawn from the first 160 participants of the ongoing ImmuneRACE study and from 1,254 subjects provided by 6 global collaborators. Sample metadata almost always included a de-identified subject ID, COVID-19 status, age in years and sex. The repertoires were made available in a free public database intended to serve as a resource for research on the immune response to SARS-CoV-2. Deeply sampled blood TCRbeta repertoires from subjects exposed to, actively infected with, or recovered from COVID-19 were included in the dataset. Summary of the overall study and its limitations: How much clinical and demographic metadata was included differed by source and by participant, and the metadata was provided uncurated.

TCRbeta CDR3 regions were amplified from genomic DNA using the immunoSEQ Assay, a bias-controlled multiplex PCR. Turning to the authors' computational methods: Nucleated cell counts per sample were estimated from amplification of reference gene primers within the assay. Sequence reads were collapsed and filtered to measure the absolute abundance of every unique TCRbeta CDR3 rearrangement. For each sample, productive Simpson clonality was calculated as the square root of Simpson's diversity index across productive rearrangements. TCRdb holds this immuneACCESS table with in-frame rearrangements only. Some clones are missing; in checked studies, unresolved V genes explain under half, and the rest has no known cause. V and J calls and clone size are given by that table; D and trimming were obtained from the DNA. Present in this sample are some 280,000 clones, 75% to 90% of which were seen just once. The ten largest make up 0.85% to 1% of the sample.

Another Seattle source contributed samples from volunteer blood donors who had recovered from COVID-19. The collaborating institutions used their own protocols to collect whole blood in K2EDTA tubes. For TCRbeta analysis, collaborators shipped samples in one of three forms: frozen whole blood, isolated PBMCs, or DNA extracted from either of those sample types. In the case of this clone: Its antigen is unknown. Per-base quality was not reported, and no clone a single base away is much larger than it.

V and J are truncated by 3 bases and 1 base respectively, leaving an intervening sequence of 8 bases. The CDR3 has 13 amino acids, counting the end cysteine and phenylalanine. The retained sequence is limited to the CDR3, 39 bases, with the frame set at the first base. According to the germline V gene (reference sequence), CDR1 reads SGHKS and CDR2 reads YYEKEE. The sequence was obtained from a middle-aged woman who had recovered from COVID-19. This sequence uses TRBV5-5 and TRBJ2-7, with the identity of the D gene unclear. The specimen was peripheral blood. CDR3 protein: CASSSQNSYEQYF. The bases read TGTGCCAGCAGCTCCCAGAATTCCTACGAGCAGTACTTC.